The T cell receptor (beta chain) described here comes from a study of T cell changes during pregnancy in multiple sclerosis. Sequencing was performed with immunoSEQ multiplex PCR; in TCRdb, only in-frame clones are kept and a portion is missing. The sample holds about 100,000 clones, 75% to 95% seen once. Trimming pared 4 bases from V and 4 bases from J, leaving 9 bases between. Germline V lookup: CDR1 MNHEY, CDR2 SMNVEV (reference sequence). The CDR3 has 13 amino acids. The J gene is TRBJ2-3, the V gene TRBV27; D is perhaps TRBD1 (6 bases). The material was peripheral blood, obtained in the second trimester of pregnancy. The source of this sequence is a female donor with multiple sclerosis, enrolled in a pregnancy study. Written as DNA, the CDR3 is TGTGCCAGCAGTTACCCAGGGGCAGATACGCAGTATTTT. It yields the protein CASSYPGADTQYF.